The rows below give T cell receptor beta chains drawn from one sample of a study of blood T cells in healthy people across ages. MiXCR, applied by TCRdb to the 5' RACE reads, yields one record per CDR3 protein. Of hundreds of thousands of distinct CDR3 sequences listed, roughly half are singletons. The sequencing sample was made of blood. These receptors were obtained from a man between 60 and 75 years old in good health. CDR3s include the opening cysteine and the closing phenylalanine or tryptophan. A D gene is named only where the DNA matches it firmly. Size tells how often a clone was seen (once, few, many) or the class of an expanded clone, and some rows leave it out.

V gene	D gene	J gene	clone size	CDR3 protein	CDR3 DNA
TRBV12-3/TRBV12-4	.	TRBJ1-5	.	CASSGDQGIGNQPQHF	TGTGCCAGCAGCGGCGACCAGGGTATCGGCAATCAGCCCCAGCATTTT
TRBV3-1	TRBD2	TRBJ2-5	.	CASSQDLLAGVQETQYF	TGTGCCAGCAGCCAAGATCTGCTAGCGGGAGTCCAAGAGACCCAGTACTTC
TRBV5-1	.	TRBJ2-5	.	CASSLEFTFKETQYF	TGCGCCAGCAGCTTGGAATTCACATTCAAGGAGACCCAGTACTTC
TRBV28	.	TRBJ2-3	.	CASYDGPVGLTDTQYF	TGTGCCAGCTACGACGGGCCGGTGGGCCTAACAGATACGCAGTATTTT
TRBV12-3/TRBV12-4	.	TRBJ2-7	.	CASSNGESYEQYF	TGTGCCAGCAGTAATGGGGAGTCCTACGAGCAGTACTTC
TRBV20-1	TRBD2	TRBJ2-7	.	CSARVSGGYEQYF	TGCAGTGCTAGAGTCAGCGGGGGCTACGAGCAGTACTTC
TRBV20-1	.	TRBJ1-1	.	CSGEGGNTEAFF	TGCAGCGGGGAAGGGGGTAACACTGAAGCTTTCTTT
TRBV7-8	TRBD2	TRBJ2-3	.	CASSLEGSGSSDTQYF	TGTGCCAGCAGCTTAGAGGGAAGCGGGAGCTCAGATACGCAGTATTTT
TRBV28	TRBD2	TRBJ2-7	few	CASTSLAGIYEQYF	TGTGCCAGCACCTCACTAGCGGGAATTTACGAGCAGTACTTC
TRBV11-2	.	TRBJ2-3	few	CASSLRGAKADTQYF	TGTGCCAGCAGCCTTCGGGGGGCCAAAGCAGATACGCAGTATTTT
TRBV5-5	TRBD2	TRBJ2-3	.	CASSLFSSGGISTDTQYF	TGTGCCAGCAGCTTATTCTCTAGCGGGGGGATTAGCACAGATACGCAGTATTTT
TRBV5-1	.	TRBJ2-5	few	CASSLPRGSQYF	TGCGCCAGCAGCCTCCCCCGGGGGTCCCAGTACTTC
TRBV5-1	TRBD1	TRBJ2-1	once	CASSVDRSGEQFF	TGCGCCAGCAGCGTGGACAGGTCGGGTGAGCAGTTCTTC
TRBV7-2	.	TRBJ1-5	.	CASSLSPGLSQPQHF	TGTGCCAGCAGCTTAAGTCCCGGGTTAAGTCAGCCCCAGCATTTT
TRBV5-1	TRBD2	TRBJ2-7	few	CASSLTSGGSYEQYF	TGCGCCAGCAGCTTGACTAGCGGGGGATCCTACGAGCAGTACTTC
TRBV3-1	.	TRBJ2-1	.	CASSRGGVIGEQFF	TGTGCCAGCAGCCGAGGAGGGGTTATAGGCGAGCAGTTCTTC
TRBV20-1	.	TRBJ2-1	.	CSARDLVVRERFF	TGCAGTGCTAGAGATTTGGTGGTCCGGGAGCGGTTCTTC
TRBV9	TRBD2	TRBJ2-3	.	CASSVAGGGADTQYF	TGTGCCAGCAGCGTAGCCGGGGGGGGTGCAGATACGCAGTATTTT
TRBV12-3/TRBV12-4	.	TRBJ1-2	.	CASSLRLEGGYSF	TGTGCCAGCAGTTTACGTCTGGAAGGTGGCTACTCCTTC
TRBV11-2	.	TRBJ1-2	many	CASSIDSEDGYTF	TGTGCCAGCAGCATTGACAGTGAAGATGGCTACACCTTC
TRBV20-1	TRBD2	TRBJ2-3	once	CSARDASGRSDTQYF	TGCAGTGCTAGAGATGCTAGCGGGAGGTCCGATACGCAGTATTTT
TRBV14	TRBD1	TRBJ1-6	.	CASSQAGQGSSPLHF	TGTGCCAGCAGCCAAGCTGGACAGGGTTCGTCACCCCTCCACTTT
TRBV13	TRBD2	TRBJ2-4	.	CARESREVVGQYF	TGTGCCAGAGAGTCGCGGGAGGTTGTCGGGCAGTACTTC